The entry that follows covers one T cell receptor (beta chain) sequence. This record comes from a study of blood T cell repertoires in COVID-19. Germline V CDR1 and CDR2: SEHNR, FQNEAQ (reference sequence). V lost 1 base to trimming and J lost 3 bases, with 16 bases between them. The CDR3 length is 17 residues. Assay used: immunoSEQ multiplex PCR; TCRdb lists only in-frame clones, some missing. The table lists fewer than 120,000 clones, about 75% of them singletons. This receptor was identified in a woman aged 80 or over with active or convalescent COVID-19. V is TRBV7-9 and J is TRBJ1-5; D is undetermined. The sequenced material came from peripheral blood. The CDR3 DNA is TGTGCCAGCAGCTTAGTCAGCTTCTTAGAGGACAATCAGCCCCAGCATTTT. It is translated as CASSLVSFLEDNQPQHF.